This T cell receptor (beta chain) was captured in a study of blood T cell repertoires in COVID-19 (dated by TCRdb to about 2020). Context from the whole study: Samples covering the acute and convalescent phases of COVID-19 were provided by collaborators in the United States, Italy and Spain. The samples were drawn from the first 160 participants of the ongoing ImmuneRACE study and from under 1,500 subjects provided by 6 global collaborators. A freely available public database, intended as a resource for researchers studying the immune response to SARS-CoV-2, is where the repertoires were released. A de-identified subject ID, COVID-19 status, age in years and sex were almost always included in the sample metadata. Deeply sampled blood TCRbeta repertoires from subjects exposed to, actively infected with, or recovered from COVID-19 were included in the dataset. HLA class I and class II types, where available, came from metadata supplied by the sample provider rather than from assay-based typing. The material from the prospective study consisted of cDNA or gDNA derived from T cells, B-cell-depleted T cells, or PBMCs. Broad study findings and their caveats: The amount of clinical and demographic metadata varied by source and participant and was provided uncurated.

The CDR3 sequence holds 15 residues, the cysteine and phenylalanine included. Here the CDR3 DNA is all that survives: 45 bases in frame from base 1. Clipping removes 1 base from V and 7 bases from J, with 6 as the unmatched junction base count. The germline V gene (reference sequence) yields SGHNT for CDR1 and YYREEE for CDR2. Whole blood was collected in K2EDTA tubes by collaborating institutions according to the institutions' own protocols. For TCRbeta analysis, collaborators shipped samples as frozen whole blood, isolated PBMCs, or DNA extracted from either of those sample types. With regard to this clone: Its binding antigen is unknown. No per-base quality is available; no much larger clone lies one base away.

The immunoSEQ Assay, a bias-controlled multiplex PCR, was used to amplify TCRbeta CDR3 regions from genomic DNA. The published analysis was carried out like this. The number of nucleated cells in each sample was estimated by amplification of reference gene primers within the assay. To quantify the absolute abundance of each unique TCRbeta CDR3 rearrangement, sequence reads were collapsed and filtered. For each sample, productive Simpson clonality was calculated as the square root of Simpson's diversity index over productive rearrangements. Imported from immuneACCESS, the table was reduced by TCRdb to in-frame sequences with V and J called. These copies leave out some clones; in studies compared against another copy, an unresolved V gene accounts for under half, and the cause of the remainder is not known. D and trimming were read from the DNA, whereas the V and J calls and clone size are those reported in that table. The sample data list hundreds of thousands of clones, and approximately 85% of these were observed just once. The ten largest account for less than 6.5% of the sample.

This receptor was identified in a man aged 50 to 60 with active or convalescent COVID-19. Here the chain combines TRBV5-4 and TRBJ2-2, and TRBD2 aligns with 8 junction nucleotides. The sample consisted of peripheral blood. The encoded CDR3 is CASSLSGSGNGELFF. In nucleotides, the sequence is TGTGCCAGCAGCTTGAGCGGGAGTGGTAACGGGGAGCTGTTTTTT.